This is a list of T cell receptor beta chains from one sample in a study of blood T cells in healthy people across ages. Via MiXCR, TCRdb re-called the 5' RACE reads, giving one row per CDR3 protein. The sample shows 750,000 to 950,000 distinct CDR3 sequences, about a quarter of them seen only once. These data are also associated with another study on T cells of mothers and their children.

Source material: blood. These receptors were collected from a boy between 10 and 17 years old in good health. Both conserved end residues are part of each CDR3. The D gene is left open where the match is weak.

TRBD2 | TRBV2 | CASKAGESTDTQYF
TRBD2 | TRBV5-1 | CASSLTAGVQETQYF
NA | TRBV4-1 | CASSQTGESISPLHF
TRBD1 | TRBV13 | CASSAMGQGKSSYNSPLHF
NA | TRBV5-1 | CASSSQDSFYEAFF
NA | TRBV10-3 | CAISGGVHEQFF
NA | TRBV25-1 | CASSEYGYGMNTEAFF
TRBD2 | TRBV7-2 | CASKKRGGCEQYF
NA | TRBV6-6 | CASSAGRDMYGYTF
TRBD1 | TRBV6-6 | CASTPTGAAAYEQYF
TRBD1 | TRBV2 | CASSVWRTGGGTEAFF
TRBD1 | TRBV20-1 | CRARKTGGEKLFF
TRBD1 | TRBV7-2 | CASSPDRGREPQHF
NA | TRBV11-2 | CASSLDLRGNIQYF
NA | TRBV11-3 | CASSLSPGHNYEQYF
NA | TRBV29-1 | CSVEDQDQGNTIYF
TRBD2 | TRBV5-1 | CASSLAGTSSLYEQYF
NA | TRBV7-9 | CASSEGGSLAHEQYF
TRBD1 | TRBV10-3 | CASSTGSNYGYTF
NA | TRBV20-1 | CSARGPAHTYEQYF
NA | TRBV6-5 | CASSSLGGGEETQYF
NA | TRBV3-1 | CASSHDRYEAFF
NA | TRBV11-1 | CASSSDRDSSETQYF
TRBD2 | TRBV12-3/TRBV12-4 | CASSSAGGLAKNIQYF